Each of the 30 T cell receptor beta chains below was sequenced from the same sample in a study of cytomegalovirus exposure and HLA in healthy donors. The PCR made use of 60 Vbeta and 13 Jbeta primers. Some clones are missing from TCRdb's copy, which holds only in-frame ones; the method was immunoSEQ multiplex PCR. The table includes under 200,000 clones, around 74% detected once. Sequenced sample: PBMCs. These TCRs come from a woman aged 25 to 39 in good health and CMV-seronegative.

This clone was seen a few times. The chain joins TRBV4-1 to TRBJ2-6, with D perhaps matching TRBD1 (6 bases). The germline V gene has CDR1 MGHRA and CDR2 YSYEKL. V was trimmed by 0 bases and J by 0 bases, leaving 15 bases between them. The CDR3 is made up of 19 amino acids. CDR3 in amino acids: CASSQDTDSVLSGANVLTF. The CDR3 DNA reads TGCGCCAGCAGCCAAGATACGGACAGTGTCCTCTCTGGGGCCAACGTCCTGACTTTC.

This chain's CDR3 is CASSEGRGTDTQYF. In nucleotides, the CDR3 is TGCGCCAGCAGCGAAGGGCGGGGAACAGATACGCAGTATTTT. V is TRBV5-1 and J is TRBJ2-3, with D possibly matching TRBD2 (6 bases). There are 14 residues in the CDR3. Per germline, CDR1 SGHRS and CDR2 YFSETQ. Between the trimmed V and J ends, which lost 4 bases and 3 bases, there was a span of 12 bases.

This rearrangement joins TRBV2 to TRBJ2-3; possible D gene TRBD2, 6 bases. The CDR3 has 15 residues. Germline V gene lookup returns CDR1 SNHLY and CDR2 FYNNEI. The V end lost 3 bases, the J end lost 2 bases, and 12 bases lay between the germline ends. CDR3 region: CASSEGGAITDTQYF. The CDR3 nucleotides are TGTGCCAGCAGTGAGGGCGGGGCGATCACAGATACGCAGTATTTT.

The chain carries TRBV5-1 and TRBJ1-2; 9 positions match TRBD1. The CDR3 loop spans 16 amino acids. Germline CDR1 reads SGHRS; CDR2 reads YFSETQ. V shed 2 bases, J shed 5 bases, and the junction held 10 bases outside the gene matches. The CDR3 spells CASSLDTGGAYYGYTF. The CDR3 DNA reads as TGCGCCAGCAGCTTAGACACAGGGGGCGCTTATTATGGCTACACCTTC.

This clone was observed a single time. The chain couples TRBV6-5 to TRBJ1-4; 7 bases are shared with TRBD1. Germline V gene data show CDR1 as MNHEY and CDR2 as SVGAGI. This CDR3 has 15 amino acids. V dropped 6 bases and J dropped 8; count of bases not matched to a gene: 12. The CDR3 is CASSATFTRGEKLFF. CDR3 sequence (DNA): TGTGCCAGCAGCGCCACATTCACCAGGGGGGAAAAACTGTTTTTT.

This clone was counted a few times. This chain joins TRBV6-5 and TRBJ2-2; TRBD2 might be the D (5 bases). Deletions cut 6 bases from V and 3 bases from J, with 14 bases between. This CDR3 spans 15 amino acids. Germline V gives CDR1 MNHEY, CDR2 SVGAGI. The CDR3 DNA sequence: TGTGCCAGCAGCCCGGCGAGCGGCTACACCGGGGAGCTGTTTTTT. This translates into CASSPASGYTGELFF.

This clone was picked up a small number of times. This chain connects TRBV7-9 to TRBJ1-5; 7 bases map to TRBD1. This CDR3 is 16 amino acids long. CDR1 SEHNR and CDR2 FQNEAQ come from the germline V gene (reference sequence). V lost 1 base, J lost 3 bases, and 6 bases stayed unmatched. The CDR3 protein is CASSLGAGGPNQPQHF. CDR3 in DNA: TGTGCCAGCAGCTTAGGTGCAGGGGGACCCAATCAGCCCCAGCATTTT.

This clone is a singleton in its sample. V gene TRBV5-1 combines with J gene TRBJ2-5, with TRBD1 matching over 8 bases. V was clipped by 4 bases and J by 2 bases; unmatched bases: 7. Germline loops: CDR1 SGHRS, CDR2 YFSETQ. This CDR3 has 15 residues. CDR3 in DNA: TGCGCCAGCAGCACGGGACAGGCAATGCAAGAGACCCAGTACTTC. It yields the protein CASSTGQAMQETQYF.

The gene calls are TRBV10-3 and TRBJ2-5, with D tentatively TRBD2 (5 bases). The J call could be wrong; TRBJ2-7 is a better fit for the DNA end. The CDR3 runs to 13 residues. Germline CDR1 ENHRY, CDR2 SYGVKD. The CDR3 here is CAISERDTYEQYF. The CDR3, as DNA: TGTGCCATCAGTGAGCGGGATACCTACGAGCAGTACTTC.

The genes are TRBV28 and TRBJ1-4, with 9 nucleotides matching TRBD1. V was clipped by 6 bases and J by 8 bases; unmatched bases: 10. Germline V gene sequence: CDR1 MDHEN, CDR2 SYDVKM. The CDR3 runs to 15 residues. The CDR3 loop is CASSPQGTGTEKLFF. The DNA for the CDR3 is TGTGCCAGCAGCCCCCAGGGGACAGGGACGGAAAAACTGTTTTTT.

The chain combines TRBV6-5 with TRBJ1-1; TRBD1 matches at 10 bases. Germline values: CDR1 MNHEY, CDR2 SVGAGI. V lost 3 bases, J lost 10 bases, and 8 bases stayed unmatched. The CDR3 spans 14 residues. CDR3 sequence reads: CASSYRQGAFGAFF. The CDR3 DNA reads TGTGCCAGCAGTTATAGACAGGGGGCGTTTGGAGCTTTCTTT.

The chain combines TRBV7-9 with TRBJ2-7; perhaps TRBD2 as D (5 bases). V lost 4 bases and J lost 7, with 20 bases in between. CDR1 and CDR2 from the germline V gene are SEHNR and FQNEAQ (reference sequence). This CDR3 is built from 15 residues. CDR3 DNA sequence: TGTGCCAGCAGCTCCCGGAGCGGAGCCATGTGGGAGCAGTACTTC. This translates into CASSSRSGAMWEQYF. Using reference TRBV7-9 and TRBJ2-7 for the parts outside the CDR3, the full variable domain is DTGVSQNPRHKITKRGQNVTFRCDPISEHNRLYWYRQTLGQGPEFLTYFQNEAQLEKSRLLSDRFSAERPKGSFSTLEIQRTEQGDSAMYLCASSSRSGAMWEQYFGPGTRLTVT.

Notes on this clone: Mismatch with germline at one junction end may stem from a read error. This CDR3 reads CAISYDTNTEAFF. The DNA for the CDR3 is TGTGCCATCAGTTATGACACGAACACTGAAGCTTTCTTT. The gene calls are TRBV6-1 and TRBJ1-1; D is undetermined. The germline V gene encodes CDR1 MNHNS and CDR2 SASEGT. This CDR3 region has 13 residues.

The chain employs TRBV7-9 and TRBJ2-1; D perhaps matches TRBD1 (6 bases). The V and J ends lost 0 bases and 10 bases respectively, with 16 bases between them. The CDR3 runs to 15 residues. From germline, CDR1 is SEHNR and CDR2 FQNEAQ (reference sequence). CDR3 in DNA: TGTGCCAGCAGCTTAGCACAGGGATCCCTTAGGGAGCAGTTCTTC. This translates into CASSLAQGSLREQFF. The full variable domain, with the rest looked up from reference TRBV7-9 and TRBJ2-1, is DTGVSQNPRHKITKRGQNVTFRCDPISEHNRLYWYRQTLGQGPEFLTYFQNEAQLEKSRLLSDRFSAERPKGSFSTLEIQRTEQGDSAMYLCASSLAQGSLREQFFGPGTRLTVL.

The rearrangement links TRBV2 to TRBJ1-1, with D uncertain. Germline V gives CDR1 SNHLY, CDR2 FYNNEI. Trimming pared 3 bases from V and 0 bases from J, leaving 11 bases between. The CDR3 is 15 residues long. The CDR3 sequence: CASSEGVPMNTEAFF. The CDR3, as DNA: TGTGCCAGCAGTGAGGGAGTCCCAATGAACACTGAAGCTTTCTTT.

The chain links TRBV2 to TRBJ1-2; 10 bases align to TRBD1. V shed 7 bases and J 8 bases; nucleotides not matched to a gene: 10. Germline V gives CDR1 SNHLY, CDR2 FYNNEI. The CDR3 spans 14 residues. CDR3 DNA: TGTGCCAGCACCCATCCGGGGACAGGGGAAGGCTACACCTTC. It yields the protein CASTHPGTGEGYTF.

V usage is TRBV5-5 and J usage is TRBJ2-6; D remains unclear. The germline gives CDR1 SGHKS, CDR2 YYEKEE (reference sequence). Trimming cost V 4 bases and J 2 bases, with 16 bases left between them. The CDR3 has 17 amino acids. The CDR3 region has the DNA TGTGCCAGCAGCCGCCCCTTCCGGTCTCCTGGGGCCAACGTCCTGACTTTC. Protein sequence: CASSRPFRSPGANVLTF.

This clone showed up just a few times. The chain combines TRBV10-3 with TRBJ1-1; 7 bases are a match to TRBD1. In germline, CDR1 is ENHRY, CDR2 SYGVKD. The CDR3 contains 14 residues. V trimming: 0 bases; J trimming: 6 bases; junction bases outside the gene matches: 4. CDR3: CAISESPTGSEAFF. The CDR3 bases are TGTGCCATCAGTGAGTCCCCGACAGGGTCTGAAGCTTTCTTT.

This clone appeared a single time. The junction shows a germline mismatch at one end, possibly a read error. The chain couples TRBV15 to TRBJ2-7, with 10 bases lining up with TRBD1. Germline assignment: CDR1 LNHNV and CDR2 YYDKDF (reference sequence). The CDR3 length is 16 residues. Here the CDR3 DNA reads TGTGCCACCAGCAGAGATGAGGACAGGGGGAATCAGGAGCAGCACTTC. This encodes CATSRDEDRGNQEQHF.

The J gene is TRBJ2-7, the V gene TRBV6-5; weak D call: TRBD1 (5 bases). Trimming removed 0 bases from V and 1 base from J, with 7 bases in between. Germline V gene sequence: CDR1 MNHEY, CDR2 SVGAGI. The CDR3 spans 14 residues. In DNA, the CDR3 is TGTGCCAGCAGTTACTCAGACAGATCCTACGAGCAGTACTTC. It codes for CASSYSDRSYEQYF.

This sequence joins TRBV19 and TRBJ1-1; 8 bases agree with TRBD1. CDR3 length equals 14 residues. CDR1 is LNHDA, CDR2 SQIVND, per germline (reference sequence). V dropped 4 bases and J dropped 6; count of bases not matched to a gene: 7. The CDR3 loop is CASSRGQGTAEAFF. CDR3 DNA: TGTGCCAGTAGTAGAGGACAGGGAACGGCTGAAGCTTTCTTT.

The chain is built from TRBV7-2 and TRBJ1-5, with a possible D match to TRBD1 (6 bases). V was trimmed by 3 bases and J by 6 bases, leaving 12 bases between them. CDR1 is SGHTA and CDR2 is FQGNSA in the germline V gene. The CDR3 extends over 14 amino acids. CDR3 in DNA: TGTGCCAGCAGCTTTAGGGAAGGGGGTCAGCCCCAGCATTTT. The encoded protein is CASSFREGGQPQHF.

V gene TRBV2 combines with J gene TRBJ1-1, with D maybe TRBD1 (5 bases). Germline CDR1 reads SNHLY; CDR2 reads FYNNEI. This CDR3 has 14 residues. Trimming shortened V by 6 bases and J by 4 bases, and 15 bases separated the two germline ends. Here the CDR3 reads CASRRDGVGTEAFF. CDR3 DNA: TGTGCCAGCAGGCGGGACGGTGTTGGCACTGAAGCTTTCTTT.

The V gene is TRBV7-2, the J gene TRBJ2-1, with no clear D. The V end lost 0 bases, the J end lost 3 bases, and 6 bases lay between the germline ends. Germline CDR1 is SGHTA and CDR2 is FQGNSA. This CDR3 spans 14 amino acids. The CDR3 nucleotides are TGTGCCAGCAGCTTAGCGGGCTACTACAATGAGCAGTTCTTC. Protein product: CASSLAGYYNEQFF.

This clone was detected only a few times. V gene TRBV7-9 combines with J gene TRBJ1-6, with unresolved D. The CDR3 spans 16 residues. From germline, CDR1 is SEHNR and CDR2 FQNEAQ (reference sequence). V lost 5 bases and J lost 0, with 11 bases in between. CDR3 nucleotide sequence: TGTGCCAGCAGCCCAGGCCTCAGCTCCTATAATTCACCCCTCCACTTT. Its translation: CASSPGLSSYNSPLHF.

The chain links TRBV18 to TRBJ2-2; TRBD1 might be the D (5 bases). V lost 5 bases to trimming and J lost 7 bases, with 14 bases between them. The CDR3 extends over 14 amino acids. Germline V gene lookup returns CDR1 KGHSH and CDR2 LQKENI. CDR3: CASSAGQVVGELFF. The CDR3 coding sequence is TGTGCCAGCTCAGCAGGACAAGTGGTCGGGGAGCTGTTTTTT.

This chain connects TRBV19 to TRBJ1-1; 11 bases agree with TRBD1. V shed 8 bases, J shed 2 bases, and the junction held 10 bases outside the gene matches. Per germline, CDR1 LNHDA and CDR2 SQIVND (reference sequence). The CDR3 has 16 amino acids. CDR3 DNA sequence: TGTGCCAGTGGTTGGACAGGGGGCTCGAGAAACACTGAAGCTTTCTTT. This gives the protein CASGWTGGSRNTEAFF. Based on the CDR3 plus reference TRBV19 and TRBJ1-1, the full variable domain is DGGITQSPKYLFRKEGQNVTLSCEQNLNHDAMYWYRQDPGQGLRLIYYSQIVNDFQKGDIAEGYSVSREKKESFPLTVTSAQKNPTAFYLCASGWTGGSRNTEAFFGQGTRLTVV.

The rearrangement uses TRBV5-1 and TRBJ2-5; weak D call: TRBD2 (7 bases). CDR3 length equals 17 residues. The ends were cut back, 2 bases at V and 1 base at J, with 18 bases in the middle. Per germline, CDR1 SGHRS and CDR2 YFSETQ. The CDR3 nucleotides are TGCGCCAGCAGCTTATCCGGATCGAGGGGGGGCCAAGAGACCCAGTACTTC. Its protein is CASSLSGSRGGQETQYF.

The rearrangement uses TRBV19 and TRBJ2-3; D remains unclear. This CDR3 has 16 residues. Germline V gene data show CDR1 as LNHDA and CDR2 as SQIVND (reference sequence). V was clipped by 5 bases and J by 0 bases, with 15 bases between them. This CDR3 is CASSGRRFLSTDTQYF. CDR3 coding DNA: TGTGCCAGTAGTGGGCGACGGTTTTTGAGCACAGATACGCAGTATTTT.

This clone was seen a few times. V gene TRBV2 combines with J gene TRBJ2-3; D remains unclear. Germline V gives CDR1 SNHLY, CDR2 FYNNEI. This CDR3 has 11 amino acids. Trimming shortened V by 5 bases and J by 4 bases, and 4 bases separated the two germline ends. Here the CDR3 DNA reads TGTGCCAGCAGTATAGCAGATACGCAGTATTTT. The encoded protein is CASSIADTQYF.